One TCR beta chain is described in this entry. What it binds is unknown. The source of the sample is a study of early T cells in non-severe SARS-CoV-2 infection. About the study: Sequencing of unsorted whole blood was done on bulk RNA, leaving chains unpaired.

Overall study findings and caveats: The study's VDJdb matching favored anti-spike CD8 responses and missed private and CD4 specificities.

V lost 1 base and J lost 0, with 7 bases in between. The CDR3 is 15 amino acids. From germline, CDR1 is MNHNS and CDR2 SASEGT. In the library, individual cDNA molecules carried attached unique molecular identifiers. Each CDR3 protein is one row after TCRdb ran MiXCR on the 5' RACE reads. This sample has around 40,000 distinct CDR3 sequences, with 6.3% found just once. The rearrangement uses TRBV6-1 and TRBJ2-1, with D tentatively TRBD2 (6 bases). The sequence was obtained from an adult who was a healthcare worker with PCR-confirmed SARS-CoV-2 infection or an uninfected control (not recorded which). Sequenced sample: whole blood. Here the CDR3 DNA reads TGTGCCAGCAGTGAAGTGGGAGGCTCCTACAATGAGCAGTTCTTC. Its protein product is CASSEVGGSYNEQFF.